Given below is one T cell receptor (beta chain) in context. These data belong to a study of blood T cell repertoires in COVID-19. Study members were between roughly 18 and 89 years old and lived in 24 US regions. Clones were read by immunoSEQ multiplex PCR, and TCRdb kept only the in-frame ones, dropping some. The sample includes around 390,000 clones, more than 75% of them seen just once. Germline values: CDR1 SEHNR, CDR2 FQNEAQ (reference sequence). V lost 5 bases, J lost 9 bases, and 5 bases stayed unmatched. The length of the CDR3 is 13 residues. The TCR originated in a woman aged 45-65 years who had recovered from COVID-19. V and J are TRBV7-9 and TRBJ1-1; 11 bases agree with TRBD1. Sequencing was carried out using PBMCs or T cells enriched from blood (not recorded which). For the CDR3, the DNA is TGTGCCAGCAGCGGACAGGGGGCACGGCAAGCTTTCTTT. It encodes CASSGQGARQAFF. The full variable domain, its missing parts supplied by reference TRBV7-9 and TRBJ1-1, is DTGVSQNPRHKITKRGQNVTFRCDPISEHNRLYWYRQTLGQGPEFLTYFQNEAQLEKSRLLSDRFSAERPKGSFSTLEIQRTEQGDSAMYLCASSGQGARQAFFGQGTRLTVV.